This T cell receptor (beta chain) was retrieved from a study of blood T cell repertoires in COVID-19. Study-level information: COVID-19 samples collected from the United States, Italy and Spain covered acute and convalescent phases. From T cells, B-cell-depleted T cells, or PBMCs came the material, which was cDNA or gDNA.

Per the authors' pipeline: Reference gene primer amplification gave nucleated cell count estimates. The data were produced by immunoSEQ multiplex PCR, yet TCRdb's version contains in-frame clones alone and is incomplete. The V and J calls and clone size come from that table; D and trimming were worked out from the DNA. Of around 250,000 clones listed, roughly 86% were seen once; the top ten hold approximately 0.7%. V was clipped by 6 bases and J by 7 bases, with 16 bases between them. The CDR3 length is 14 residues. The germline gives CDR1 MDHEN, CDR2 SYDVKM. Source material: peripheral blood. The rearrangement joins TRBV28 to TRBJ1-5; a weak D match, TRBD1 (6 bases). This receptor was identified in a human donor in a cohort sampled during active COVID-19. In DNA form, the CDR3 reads TGTGCCAGCAGCCCCACCCCCGGACAGCAGCCCCAGCATTTT. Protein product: CASSPTPGQQPQHF.